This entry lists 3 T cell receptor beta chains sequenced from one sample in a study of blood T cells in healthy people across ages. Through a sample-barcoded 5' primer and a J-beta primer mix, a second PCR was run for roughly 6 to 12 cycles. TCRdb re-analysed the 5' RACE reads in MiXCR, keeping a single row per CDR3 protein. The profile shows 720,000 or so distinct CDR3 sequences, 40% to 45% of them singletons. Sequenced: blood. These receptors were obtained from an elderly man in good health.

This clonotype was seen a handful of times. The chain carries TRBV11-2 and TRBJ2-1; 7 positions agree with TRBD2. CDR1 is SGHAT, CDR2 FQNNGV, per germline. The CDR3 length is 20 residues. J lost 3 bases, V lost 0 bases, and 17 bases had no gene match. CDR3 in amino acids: CASSLDSPVGLVVDYNEQFF. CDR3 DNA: TGTGCCAGCAGCTTAGACAGCCCCGTTGGACTAGTTGTCGACTACAATGAGCAGTTCTTC.

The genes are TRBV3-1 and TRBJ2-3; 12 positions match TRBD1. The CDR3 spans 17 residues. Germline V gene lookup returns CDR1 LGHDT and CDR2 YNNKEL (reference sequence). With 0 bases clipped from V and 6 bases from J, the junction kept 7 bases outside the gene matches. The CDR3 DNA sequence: TGTGCCAGCAGCCAAGAAGGGACAGGGGGCCCACGGGATACGCAGTATTTT. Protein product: CASSQEGTGGPRDTQYF.

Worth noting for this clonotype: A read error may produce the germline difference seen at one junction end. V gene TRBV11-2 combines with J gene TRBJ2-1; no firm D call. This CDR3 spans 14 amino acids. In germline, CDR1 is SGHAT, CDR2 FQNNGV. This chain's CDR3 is CASSVDGRWNEQFF. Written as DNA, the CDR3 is TGTGCCAGCAGCGTAGACGGCAGGTGGAATGAGCAGTTCTTC.